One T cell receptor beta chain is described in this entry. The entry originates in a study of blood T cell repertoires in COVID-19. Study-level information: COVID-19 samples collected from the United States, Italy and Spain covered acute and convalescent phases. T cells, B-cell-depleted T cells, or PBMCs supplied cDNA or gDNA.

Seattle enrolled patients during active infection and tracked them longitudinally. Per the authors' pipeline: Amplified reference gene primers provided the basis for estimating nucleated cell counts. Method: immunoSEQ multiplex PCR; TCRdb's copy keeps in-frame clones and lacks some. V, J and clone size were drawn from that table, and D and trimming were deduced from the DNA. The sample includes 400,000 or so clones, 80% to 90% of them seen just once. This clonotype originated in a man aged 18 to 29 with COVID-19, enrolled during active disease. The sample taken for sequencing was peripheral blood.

CDR3 sequence: CASSPPGRGGEAFF. CDR3 DNA: TGTGCCAGCAGTCCCCCTGGGAGAGGGGGAGAAGCTTTCTTT. This chain links TRBV6-5 with TRBJ1-1; maybe TRBD1 (6 bases). CDR1 MNHEY and CDR2 SVGAGI come from the germline V gene. The V end was cut by 5 bases, the J end by 8 bases, with 18 bases between. This CDR3 is built from 14 residues.